This is a list of T cell receptor beta chains from one sample in a study of PD-1 blockade in classical Hodgkin lymphoma. Profiling relied on immunoSEQ multiplex PCR, and the TCRdb table lists in-frame clones only, not all of them. The sample lists about 58,000 clones, around 89% occurring once. Specimen: peripheral blood mononuclear cells (PBMCs), collected before the second cycle of nivolumab. These receptors originate from a human donor with classical Hodgkin lymphoma. CDR3s include the opening cysteine and the closing phenylalanine or tryptophan. The order of the fields is clone size, V gene, D gene, J gene, CDR3 protein, CDR3 DNA. D genes are given only for firm matches. A clone size is listed for some rows: how often the clone was seen (once, few, many), or a class if it is expanded.

>.|TRBV6-5|TRBD2|TRBJ2-5
CASSYGGAGEETQYF
TGTGCCAGCAGTTACGGAGGGGCGGGGGAAGAGACCCAGTACTTC
>.|TRBV2|.|TRBJ1-4
CASSERMGLLSEKLFF
TGTGCCAGCAGTGAAAGGATGGGGCTGTTAAGTGAAAAACTGTTTTTT
>once|TRBV27|.|TRBJ1-2
CASSPKDYNYGYTF
TGTGCCAGCAGTCCCAAGGATTACAACTATGGCTACACCTTC
>.|TRBV5-1|TRBD2|TRBJ2-3
CASAATGGQTDTQYF
TGCGCCAGCGCTGCGACGGGGGGGCAAACAGATACGCAGTATTTT
>.|TRBV7-9|.|TRBJ2-7
CASNDLGTLGEQYF
TGTGCCAGCAACGACCTGGGGACGCTAGGAGAGCAGTACTTC
>.|TRBV7-9|TRBD1|TRBJ1-1
CASSLSGGGPNTEAFF
TGTGCCAGCAGCTTATCAGGGGGGGGACCGAACACTGAAGCTTTCTTT
>.|TRBV5-1|.|TRBJ2-2
CASSSEGGTYTGELFF
TGCGCCAGCAGCTCAGAAGGGGGGACCTACACCGGGGAGCTGTTTTTT
>.|TRBV28|.|TRBJ2-7
CASSLGQNYEQYF
TGTGCCAGCAGTCTCGGACAGAACTACGAGCAGTACTTC
>.|TRBV7-9|.|TRBJ2-3
CASSFPTASDTQYF
TGTGCCAGCAGCTTCCCCACGGCGTCAGATACGCAGTATTTT
>.|TRBV30|TRBD1|TRBJ1-2
CAWSALTGAGGYTF
TGTGCCTGGAGTGCGCTGACAGGGGCGGGAGGCTACACCTTC
>.|TRBV7-8|.|TRBJ2-1
CASRGRTAYNEQFF
TGTGCCAGCAGGGGACGGACAGCTTACAATGAGCAGTTCTTC